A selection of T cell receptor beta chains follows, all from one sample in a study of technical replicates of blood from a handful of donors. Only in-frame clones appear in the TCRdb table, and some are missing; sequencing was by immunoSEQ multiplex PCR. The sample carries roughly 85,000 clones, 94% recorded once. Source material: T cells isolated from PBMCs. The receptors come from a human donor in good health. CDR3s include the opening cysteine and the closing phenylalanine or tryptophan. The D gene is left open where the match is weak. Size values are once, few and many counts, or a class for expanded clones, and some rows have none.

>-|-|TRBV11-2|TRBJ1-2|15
CASSLPSTANYGYTF
TGTGCCAGCAGCCTTCCCTCGACAGCGAACTATGGCTACACCTTC
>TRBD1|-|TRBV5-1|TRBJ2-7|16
CASSLAQQGAYDEQYF
TGCGCCAGCAGCTTGGCCCAACAGGGGGCATATGACGAGCAGTACTTC
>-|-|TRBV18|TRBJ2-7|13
CASSPSRTYEQYF
TGTGCCAGCTCACCATCCAGAACCTACGAGCAGTACTTC
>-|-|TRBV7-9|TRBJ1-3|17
CASSLGSGDIPGNTIYF
TGTGCCAGCAGCTTAGGGTCCGGGGACATACCTGGAAACACCATATATTTT
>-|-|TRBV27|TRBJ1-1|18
CASSLSTGGGTWRTEAFF
TGTGCCAGCAGTTTATCGACCGGGGGGGGCACTTGGCGCACTGAAGCTTTCTTT
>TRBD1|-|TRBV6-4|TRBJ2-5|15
CASSRPTGKGETQYF
TGTGCCAGCAGCCGTCCGACAGGGAAGGGAGAGACCCAGTACTTC
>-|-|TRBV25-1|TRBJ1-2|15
CASSPDAGMRYGYTF
TGTGCCAGCAGTCCTGATGCAGGGATGCGCTATGGCTACACCTTC
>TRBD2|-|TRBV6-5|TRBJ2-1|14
CASSYTGGYNEQFF
TGTGCCAGCAGTTATACGGGGGGCTACAATGAGCAGTTCTTC
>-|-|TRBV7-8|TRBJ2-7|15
CASSSLSGEIYEQYF
TGTGCCAGCAGCTCCTTATCCGGGGAGATCTACGAGCAGTACTTC
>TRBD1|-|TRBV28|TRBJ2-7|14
CASSLPGQGFEQYF
TGTGCCAGCAGTCTTCCGGGACAGGGCTTCGAGCAGTACTTC
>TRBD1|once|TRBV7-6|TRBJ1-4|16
CASSFPLRDRDEKLFF
TGTGCCAGCAGCTTTCCTCTCCGGGACAGGGATGAAAAACTGTTTTTT
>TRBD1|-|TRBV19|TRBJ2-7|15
CASSPRDRGTYEQYF
TGTGCCAGTAGTCCCCGGGACAGGGGCACCTACGAGCAGTACTTC
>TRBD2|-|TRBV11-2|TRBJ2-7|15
CASSLVEREFYEQYF
TGTGCCAGCAGCTTAGTGGAGCGGGAGTTTTACGAGCAGTACTTC
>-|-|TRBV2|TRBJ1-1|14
CASRGLGGSTEAFF
TGTGCCAGCAGGGGGCTCGGGGGAAGCACTGAAGCTTTCTTT
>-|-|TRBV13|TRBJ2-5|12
CASSYPGITQYF
TGTGCCAGCAGCTATCCGGGGATAACCCAGTACTTC
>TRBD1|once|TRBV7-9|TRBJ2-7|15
CASSFSGTGGHEQYF
TGTGCCAGCAGTTTCTCCGGGACAGGGGGCCACGAGCAGTACTTC
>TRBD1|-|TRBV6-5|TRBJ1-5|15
CASRSGTAFNQPQHF
TGTGCCAGCAGGTCCGGGACAGCTTTCAATCAGCCCCAGCATTTT
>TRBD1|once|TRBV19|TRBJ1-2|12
CASADRGIGYTF
TGTGCCAGTGCCGACAGGGGGATTGGCTACACCTTC
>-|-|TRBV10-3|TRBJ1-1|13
CAISVGEVTEAFF
TGTGCCATCAGTGTTGGGGAGGTCACTGAAGCTTTCTTT
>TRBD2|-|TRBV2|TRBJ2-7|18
CASSEVAGGPVRWYEQYF
TGTGCCAGCAGTGAAGTAGCGGGAGGGCCCGTTCGTTGGTACGAGCAGTACTTC
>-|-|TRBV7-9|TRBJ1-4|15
CASSFSDRLMEKLFF
TGTGCCAGCAGCTTTTCGGACAGACTGATGGAAAAACTGTTTTTT
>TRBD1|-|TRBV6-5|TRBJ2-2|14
CASSYQGVTGELFF
TGTGCCAGCAGTTACCAGGGGGTCACCGGGGAGCTGTTTTTT